This T cell receptor (beta chain) comes out of a study of CD8 T cells in Susac syndrome. With random hexamers, reverse transcription was performed on 0.5 to 1 ug of RNA. TCRdb processed the immunoSEQ multiplex PCR reads anew with MiXCR; each CDR3 protein has one entry. The sample records 75,000 to 100,000 distinct CDR3 sequences, 94% being singletons. Only a few counts were recorded for this clonotype. The sequenced sample consisted of CD8+ T cells from PBMCs. The sequence was obtained from a human donor with Susac syndrome.

The CDR3 DNA sequence: TGTGCCAGCAGTACCGGGACAGGCTCCTACGAGCAGTACTTC. Translation: CASSTGTGSYEQYF. The chain has TRBV12-3 or TRBV12-4 and TRBJ2-7; 8 nucleotides match TRBD1. V was clipped by 5 bases and J by 0 bases; unmatched bases: 3. This CDR3 contains 14 residues.